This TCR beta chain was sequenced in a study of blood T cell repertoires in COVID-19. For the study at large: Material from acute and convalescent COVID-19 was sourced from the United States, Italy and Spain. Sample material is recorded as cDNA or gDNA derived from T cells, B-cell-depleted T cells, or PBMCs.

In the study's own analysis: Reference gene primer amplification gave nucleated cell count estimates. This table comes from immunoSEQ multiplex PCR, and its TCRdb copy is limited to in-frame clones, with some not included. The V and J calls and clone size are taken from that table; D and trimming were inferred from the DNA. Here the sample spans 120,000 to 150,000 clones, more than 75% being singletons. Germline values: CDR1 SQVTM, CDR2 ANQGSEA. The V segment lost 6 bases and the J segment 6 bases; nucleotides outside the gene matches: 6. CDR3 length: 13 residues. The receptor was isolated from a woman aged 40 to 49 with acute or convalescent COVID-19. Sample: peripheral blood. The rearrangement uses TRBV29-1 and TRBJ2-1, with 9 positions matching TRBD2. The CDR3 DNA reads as TGCAGCGTCGCGGGGGGGCTCGGCAATGAGCAGTTCTTC. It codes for CSVAGGLGNEQFF.